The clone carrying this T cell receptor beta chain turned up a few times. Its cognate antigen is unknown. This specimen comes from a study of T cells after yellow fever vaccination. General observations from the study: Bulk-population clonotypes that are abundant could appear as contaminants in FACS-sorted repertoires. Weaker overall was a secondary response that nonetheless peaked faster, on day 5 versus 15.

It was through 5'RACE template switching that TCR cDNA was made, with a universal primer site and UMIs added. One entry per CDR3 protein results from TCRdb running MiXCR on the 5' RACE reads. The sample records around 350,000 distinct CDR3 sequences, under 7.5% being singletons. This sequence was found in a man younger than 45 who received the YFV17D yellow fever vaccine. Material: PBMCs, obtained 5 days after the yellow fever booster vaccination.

Written as DNA, the CDR3 is TGCAGTGCTAGTCTCGGGATAGGGTTTAATGAGCAGTTCTTC. This gives the protein CSASLGIGFNEQFF. This chain links TRBV20-1 with TRBJ2-1, with D maybe TRBD2 (5 bases). CDR1 and CDR2 (germline): DFQATT, SNEGSKA (reference sequence). Trimming took 3 bases from V and 7 from J, leaving 16 bases between them. The CDR3 totals 14 residues.